The rows below give T cell receptor beta chains drawn from one sample of a study of T cell repertoires in cytomegalovirus infection. From the reads, TCRdb called clonotypes with MiXCR, one entry per CDR3 protein. The table records 65,000 to 90,000 distinct CDR3 sequences, 3.7% of them present only once. Sequenced input: PBMCs. The receptors stem from a human donor in good health (CMV status not recorded). Some clones in this sample may be carry-over from other donors' samples. Both conserved end residues are part of each CDR3. D genes are given only for firm matches. Part of the rows lack a size; the others show once, few, many or a class for expanded clones.

j_call: TRBJ1-5; clone_size: many; d_call: TRBD1; v_call: TRBV6-8; cdr3_nt: TGTGCCAGCAGTGGCAGGGACAGGGGTTGGGATCAGCCCCAGCATTTT; cdr3_aa: CASSGRDRGWDQPQHF
j_call: TRBJ1-5; clone_size: many; d_call: TRBD1; v_call: TRBV20-1; cdr3_nt: TGCAGTGCTCCGGGACAGGGTGTTCAGCCCCAGCATTTT; cdr3_aa: CSAPGQGVQPQHF
j_call: TRBJ2-7; clone_size: many; d_call: -; v_call: TRBV7-9; cdr3_nt: TGTGCCAGCAGCATCTTATCGGGATCCTACGAGCAGTACTTC; cdr3_aa: CASSILSGSYEQYF
j_call: TRBJ2-1; clone_size: many; d_call: -; v_call: TRBV23-1; cdr3_nt: TGCGCCAGCAGATGGACAGTACCCTACAATGAGCAGTTCTTC; cdr3_aa: CASRWTVPYNEQFF
j_call: TRBJ2-1; clone_size: many; d_call: -; v_call: TRBV20-1; cdr3_nt: TGCAGTGCTGTCCCAGGGCCTGGCAATGAGCAGTTCTTC; cdr3_aa: CSAVPGPGNEQFF
j_call: TRBJ1-5; clone_size: many; d_call: -; v_call: TRBV12-3/TRBV12-4; cdr3_nt: TGTGCCAGCAGTTTATGGCAGGGCTCCGACCAGCCCCAGCATTTT; cdr3_aa: CASSLWQGSDQPQHF
j_call: TRBJ1-1; clone_size: many; d_call: -; v_call: TRBV20-1; cdr3_nt: TGCAGTGCTAGAGAGATAATACGGGGGAACACTGAAGCTTTCTTT; cdr3_aa: CSAREIIRGNTEAFF
j_call: TRBJ2-5; clone_size: many; d_call: TRBD2; v_call: TRBV27; cdr3_nt: TGTGCCAGCAGCGGACTAGCGGGGGGAAATCAAGAGACCCAGTACTTC; cdr3_aa: CASSGLAGGNQETQYF
j_call: TRBJ1-6; clone_size: many; d_call: -; v_call: TRBV25-1; cdr3_nt: TGTGCCAGCATGTCTCCTGGGTATAATTCACCCCTCCACTTT; cdr3_aa: CASMSPGYNSPLHF
j_call: TRBJ2-5; clone_size: -; d_call: TRBD2; v_call: TRBV9; cdr3_nt: TGTGCCAGCAGCGCCGGTGCCGGGACTAGCGGGGAAGAGACCCAGTACTTC; cdr3_aa: CASSAGAGTSGEETQYF
j_call: TRBJ2-7; clone_size: many; d_call: TRBD2; v_call: TRBV7-9; cdr3_nt: TGTGCCAGCAGCCCGAGCCCCGGGACTAGATCCAACGAGCAGTACTTC; cdr3_aa: CASSPSPGTRSNEQYF
j_call: TRBJ2-1; clone_size: many; d_call: -; v_call: TRBV5-1; cdr3_nt: TGCGCCAGCAGCTTGGAGACTATTATCCTCCACAATGAGCAGTTCTTC; cdr3_aa: CASSLETIILHNEQFF
j_call: TRBJ2-7; clone_size: many; d_call: TRBD2; v_call: TRBV6-2/TRBV6-3; cdr3_nt: TGTGCCAGTTCCACGACCGGGACTAGAAACGAGCAGTACTTC; cdr3_aa: CASSTTGTRNEQYF
j_call: TRBJ2-7; clone_size: many; d_call: -; v_call: TRBV7-9; cdr3_nt: TGTGCCAGCAGCTCGAACGACAGATACGAGCAGTACTTC; cdr3_aa: CASSSNDRYEQYF
j_call: TRBJ2-1; clone_size: many; d_call: -; v_call: TRBV20-1; cdr3_nt: TGCAGTGCTCGTCTCCAATCTAGGGCTGTTGAGCAGTTCTTC; cdr3_aa: CSARLQSRAVEQFF
j_call: TRBJ2-3; clone_size: many; d_call: -; v_call: TRBV4-1; cdr3_nt: TGCGCCAGCAGCCAATATCCGAGGGACGGCCAGTATACGCAGTATTTT; cdr3_aa: CASSQYPRDGQYTQYF
j_call: TRBJ2-1; clone_size: many; d_call: -; v_call: TRBV28; cdr3_nt: TGTGCCAGCAGTTCAGGTGAGGACTTACGACACAATGAGCAGTTCTTC; cdr3_aa: CASSSGEDLRHNEQFF
j_call: TRBJ1-2; clone_size: many; d_call: -; v_call: TRBV7-9; cdr3_nt: TGTGCCAGCAGCTCCCCCCCAGGTGGCCGAGAGAGTGGCTACACCTTC; cdr3_aa: CASSSPPGGRESGYTF
j_call: TRBJ1-1; clone_size: many; d_call: -; v_call: TRBV19; cdr3_nt: TGTGCCAGTAGTACCCACCGGACAGAGCTGGCTTTCTTT; cdr3_aa: CASSTHRTELAFF
j_call: TRBJ1-1; clone_size: many; d_call: -; v_call: TRBV4-3; cdr3_nt: TGCGCCAGCAGCCAAGAACGGCACACTGAAGCTTTCTTT; cdr3_aa: CASSQERHTEAFF
j_call: TRBJ1-2; clone_size: many; d_call: -; v_call: TRBV28; cdr3_nt: TGTGCCAGCAGTCCACAGGGAAGGATAGATGGCTACACCTTC; cdr3_aa: CASSPQGRIDGYTF
j_call: TRBJ1-6; clone_size: many; d_call: -; v_call: TRBV28; cdr3_nt: TGTGCCAGCAGTTCGGCGACTGAGAATTCACCCCTCCACTTT; cdr3_aa: CASSSATENSPLHF
j_call: TRBJ1-4; clone_size: many; d_call: TRBD1; v_call: TRBV28; cdr3_nt: TGTGCCAGCAGTCCCATTGGGACAGTTGAAAAACTGTTTTTT; cdr3_aa: CASSPIGTVEKLFF
j_call: TRBJ1-1; clone_size: medium-sized; d_call: TRBD1; v_call: TRBV7-8; cdr3_nt: TGTGCCAGCAGCCCGAACCCGGGACAGGGGGCGAACACTGAAGCTTTCTTT; cdr3_aa: CASSPNPGQGANTEAFF
j_call: TRBJ1-6; clone_size: many; d_call: -; v_call: TRBV7-9; cdr3_nt: TGTGCCAGCAGCCAGACAGCAAGCTCCTATAATTCACCCCTCCACTTT; cdr3_aa: CASSQTASSYNSPLHF
j_call: TRBJ1-1; clone_size: many; d_call: TRBD1; v_call: TRBV7-2; cdr3_nt: TGTGCCAGCAGCTCTACGGGACAGGGTTACACTGAAGCTTTCTTT; cdr3_aa: CASSSTGQGYTEAFF
j_call: TRBJ2-2; clone_size: many; d_call: TRBD1; v_call: TRBV5-5; cdr3_nt: TGTGTCAGCAGCTTGGGACAGGGGTTCACCGGGGAGCTGTTTTTT; cdr3_aa: CVSSLGQGFTGELFF
j_call: TRBJ2-3; clone_size: many; d_call: TRBD1; v_call: TRBV7-9; cdr3_nt: TGTGCCAGCAGGTTAACAGGGGACAGCACAGATACGCAGTATTTT; cdr3_aa: CASRLTGDSTDTQYF
j_call: TRBJ2-3; clone_size: many; d_call: -; v_call: TRBV18; cdr3_nt: TGTGCCAGCTCTCCACCAGCCCGGGCTAGCACAGATACGCAGTATTTT; cdr3_aa: CASSPPARASTDTQYF
j_call: TRBJ1-4; clone_size: many; d_call: -; v_call: TRBV28; cdr3_nt: TGTGCCAGCAGTGTCCCAGGGAATGAAAAACTGTTTTTT; cdr3_aa: CASSVPGNEKLFF
j_call: TRBJ2-5; clone_size: many; d_call: TRBD2; v_call: TRBV12-3/TRBV12-4; cdr3_nt: TGTGCCAGCAGTTCCTCTCTAGCGGGGGGAAAGGGGGAGACCCAGTACTTC; cdr3_aa: CASSSSLAGGKGETQYF
j_call: TRBJ2-5; clone_size: many; d_call: -; v_call: TRBV2; cdr3_nt: TGTGCCACCAGCATGGGGATAGGGAGTTTAGCAGAGACCCAGTACTTC; cdr3_aa: CATSMGIGSLAETQYF
j_call: TRBJ2-5; clone_size: many; d_call: -; v_call: TRBV5-4; cdr3_nt: TGTGCCAGCAGCTTGACAGGGAACCAAGAGACCCAGTACTTC; cdr3_aa: CASSLTGNQETQYF
j_call: TRBJ2-5; clone_size: many; d_call: -; v_call: TRBV5-1; cdr3_nt: TGCGCCAGCACCAGTTACATGGGACTCCAAGAGACCCAGTACTTC; cdr3_aa: CASTSYMGLQETQYF
j_call: TRBJ1-5; clone_size: many; d_call: -; v_call: TRBV18; cdr3_nt: TGTGCCAGCTCACCAGAACAAGGGTTCGGCCAGCCCCAGCATTTT; cdr3_aa: CASSPEQGFGQPQHF
j_call: TRBJ1-1; clone_size: many; d_call: -; v_call: TRBV5-1; cdr3_nt: TGCGCCAGCAGCTCTAATGAAGGGGGCACTGAAGCTTTCTTT; cdr3_aa: CASSSNEGGTEAFF
j_call: TRBJ2-1; clone_size: many; d_call: TRBD2; v_call: TRBV6-2/TRBV6-3; cdr3_nt: TGTGCCAGCGCTAGGCCGGGGGGAAGAGAGGCTGAGCAGTTCTTC; cdr3_aa: CASARPGGREAEQFF
j_call: TRBJ1-5; clone_size: many; d_call: -; v_call: TRBV7-9; cdr3_nt: TGTGCCAGCAGCTTAGGGCAGGGGAATCAGCCCCAGCATTTT; cdr3_aa: CASSLGQGNQPQHF
j_call: TRBJ2-7; clone_size: many; d_call: TRBD2; v_call: TRBV5-4; cdr3_nt: TGTGCCAGCAGCCCCGGGGGAGGGAACCCCTACGAGCAGTACTTC; cdr3_aa: CASSPGGGNPYEQYF
j_call: TRBJ2-3; clone_size: many; d_call: TRBD1; v_call: TRBV19; cdr3_nt: TGTGCCAGTAGTATCGGGACAGACACAGATACGCAGTATTTT; cdr3_aa: CASSIGTDTDTQYF
j_call: TRBJ1-1; clone_size: many; d_call: -; v_call: TRBV19; cdr3_nt: TGTGCCAGTAGTATAGGTGGAGGGATGGCTGAAGCTTTCTTT; cdr3_aa: CASSIGGGMAEAFF
j_call: TRBJ1-1; clone_size: many; d_call: TRBD1; v_call: TRBV18; cdr3_nt: TGTGCCAGCTCACCGCGACAGGGAATGGACACTGAAGCTTTCTTT; cdr3_aa: CASSPRQGMDTEAFF
j_call: TRBJ1-6; clone_size: many; d_call: -; v_call: TRBV6-5; cdr3_nt: TGTGCCAGCAGTTACTCGTTGTGGAATCATAATTCACCCCTCCACTTT; cdr3_aa: CASSYSLWNHNSPLHF
j_call: TRBJ1-1; clone_size: many; d_call: -; v_call: TRBV6-6; cdr3_nt: TGTGCCACGACAGTGGGCAGCCGCGCTGAAGCTTTCTTT; cdr3_aa: CATTVGSRAEAFF
j_call: TRBJ1-2; clone_size: many; d_call: TRBD1; v_call: TRBV7-2; cdr3_nt: TGTGCCAGCAGCTTAGTCCCGGGACAGCTTAACTATGGCTACACCTTC; cdr3_aa: CASSLVPGQLNYGYTF
j_call: TRBJ2-1; clone_size: many; d_call: -; v_call: TRBV7-2; cdr3_nt: TGTGCCAGCAGATTAGACAGGAGCTCCTACAATGAGCAGTTCTTC; cdr3_aa: CASRLDRSSYNEQFF